The 17 T cell receptor beta chains below come from one sample, sequenced in a study of OX40 agonist ivuxolimab in advanced cancers. Library preparation employed the immunoSEQ multiplex PCR assay. Drawn from immuneACCESS, this table holds only the in-frame rearrangements with V and J called that TCRdb kept. Clones are partly lost; checked studies trace under half to an unresolved V gene and leave the rest unexplained. The sample profile shows about 16,000 clones; 65% to 90% of them were found once. Of the sample, under 5% falls within the top ten clones. This sample comprised CD4+ or CD8+ T cells sorted from blood, obtained in a trial of the OX40 agonist ivuxolimab. Source of these receptors: an adult with an advanced solid tumor such as melanoma, head and neck, liver or kidney cancer.

CDR3 protein: CAWSVNIRYEQYF. CDR3 nucleotides: TGTGCCTGGAGTGTGAACATAAGGTACGAGCAGTACTTC. The chain is built from TRBV30 and TRBJ2-7; D is unclear. Germline lookup yields CDR1 GTSNPN and CDR2 SVGIG (reference sequence). The ends were cut back, 0 bases at V and 4 bases at J, with 10 bases in the middle. CDR3 length: 13 residues. Using reference TRBV30 and TRBJ2-7 for the parts outside the CDR3, the full variable domain is SQTIHQWPATLVQPVGSPLSLECTVEGTSNPNLYWYRQAAGRGLQLLFYSVGIGQISSEVPQNLSASRPQDRQFILSSKKLLLSDSGFYLCAWSVNIRYEQYFGPGTRLTVT.

This clone is medium-sized within its sample. The rearrangement uses TRBV2 and TRBJ1-2; D remains unclear. The CDR3 consists of 13 residues. Germline CDR1 and CDR2: SNHLY and FYNNEI. Trimming cost V 4 bases and J 8 bases, with 14 bases left between them. The CDR3 nucleotides are TGTGCCAGCAGTGTCCGGACGCTTGAGGGCTACACCTTC. Translated, it gives CASSVRTLEGYTF.

This chain joins TRBV5-4 and TRBJ2-7; 8 bases are shared with TRBD2. This CDR3 has 16 amino acids. V gave up 0 bases and J gave up 3 bases; unmatched junction bases: 8. CDR1 is SGHNT and CDR2 is YYREEE in the germline V gene (reference sequence). This chain's CDR3 is CASSLAGSGTLYEQYF. Written as DNA, the CDR3 is TGTGCCAGCAGCTTGGCTGGTAGCGGGACTCTCTACGAGCAGTACTTC.

This clone has only one observation. CDR3 in DNA: TGTGCCAGCAGTTTACAGCGGGGGAGGGGGTTCTTC. Translation gives CASSLQRGRGFF. The chain couples TRBV28 to TRBJ2-1; TRBD2 matches at 8 bases. The CDR3 is made up of 12 amino acids. Germline CDR1 MDHEN, CDR2 SYDVKM. After removal of 2 bases from V and 15 bases from J, the junction contained 6 bases not matched to a gene.

Concerning this clone: Other DNA sequences from this sample encode an identical CDR3 as well. J is TRBJ2-5 and V is TRBV7-2; 8 bases fit TRBD2. The junction had 3 bases not matched to a gene; V was cut back by 2 bases and J by 1 base. CDR1 is SGHTA, CDR2 FQGNSA, per germline. The CDR3 runs to 15 residues. CDR3 protein: CASSLPSGSQETQYF. The CDR3 DNA sequence: TGTGCCAGCAGCTTACCGAGCGGGAGCCAAGAGACCCAGTACTTC.

The chain couples TRBV7-9 to TRBJ1-2; no firm D call. The CDR3 consists of 14 residues. The germline V and J ends were trimmed by 6 bases and 4 bases, with 15 bases remaining between them. Germline V gives CDR1 SEHNR, CDR2 FQNEAQ (reference sequence). The CDR3 nucleotides are TGTGCCAGCAGGGGCAGGAGAAGCAGCTATGGCTACACCTTC. Protein product: CASRGRRSSYGYTF.

The chain uses TRBV28 and TRBJ2-2, with 11 bases that match TRBD2. This CDR3 is 15 amino acids long. V was pared by 2 bases and J by 10 bases, with 6 bases of the junction left unmatched. CDR1 MDHEN and CDR2 SYDVKM come from the germline V gene. The DNA for the CDR3 is TGTGCCAGCAGTTTAAGACTAGCGGGATGGGCGGAGCTGTTTTTT. It codes for CASSLRLAGWAELFF.

The chain is built from TRBV27 and TRBJ2-5, with TRBD2 matching over 11 bases. Germline trimming cut 1 base from V and 4 bases from J; bases unmatched to any gene: 5. Germline loops: CDR1 MNHEY, CDR2 SMNVEV (reference sequence). This CDR3 region has 16 residues. CDR3 in DNA: TGTGCCAGCAGTTTATGGTCTAGCGGGAGGAGAGAGACCCAGTACTTC. This gives the protein CASSLWSSGRRETQYF.

DNA for the CDR3: TGTGCCAGCAGATCCCCTAAGGGGGACTATGGCTACACCTTC. Its protein is CASRSPKGDYGYTF. This chain links TRBV6-1 with TRBJ1-2; D is possibly TRBD1 (6 bases). The V gene lost 6 bases and the J gene lost 3 bases, with 14 bases spanning the gap. The CDR3 totals 14 residues. Germline lookup yields CDR1 MNHNS and CDR2 SASEGT.

The rearrangement links TRBV5-4 to TRBJ2-2; D uncertain. The CDR3 contains 17 residues. V dropped 9 bases and J dropped 4 bases, with 25 bases sitting between them. Germline lookup yields CDR1 SGHNT and CDR2 YYREEE (reference sequence). The CDR3 reads CATQRWISGPSTGELFF. For the CDR3, the DNA is TGTGCCACCCAAAGGTGGATTAGTGGCCCTAGCACCGGGGAGCTGTTTTTT.

This clone appeared a few times. V and J are TRBV29-1 and TRBJ2-3; D possibly corresponds to TRBD2 (5 bases). This CDR3 region has 15 residues. Trimming removed 6 bases from V and 0 bases from J, with 16 bases in between. Germline lookup yields CDR1 SQVTM and CDR2 ANQGSEA. The DNA of the CDR3 is TGCAGCGTAGCCGGGGTTATCACTAGCACAGATACGCAGTATTTT. This encodes CSVAGVITSTDTQYF.

This clone appeared a few times. V and J are TRBV27 and TRBJ2-7; D tentatively fits TRBD1 or TRBD2 (7 bases each). Between the trimmed V and J ends, which lost 6 bases and 3 bases, there was a span of 36 bases. This CDR3 has 21 amino acids. Germline CDR1 MNHEY, CDR2 SMNVEV (reference sequence). The CDR3 reads CASRMTGTIFSGPSEHYEQYF. CDR3 DNA sequence: TGTGCCAGCAGGATGACAGGGACTATCTTTAGCGGGCCATCAGAACACTACGAGCAGTACTTC.

This clone was recorded once. J is TRBJ1-2 and V is TRBV18; 10 bases are shared with TRBD1. Unmatched junction bases numbered 3, after V lost 3 bases and J lost 2 bases. Germline lookup yields CDR1 KGHSH and CDR2 LQKENI. There are 15 residues in the CDR3. The CDR3, as DNA: TGTGCCAGCTCACCGAGGGGACAGGGGAACTATGGCTACACCTTC. Its protein product is CASSPRGQGNYGYTF.

The chain is built from TRBV5-3 and TRBJ1-5; D unclear. TRBV5-3 is marked as an open reading frame, function uncertain. The CDR3 is 14 residues long. Trimming stripped 3 bases from V and 2 bases from J, with 9 bases between. The CDR3 loop reads CARSSHNCNQPQHF. The CDR3 DNA reads as TGTGCCAGAAGCTCCCACAATTGCAATCAGCCCCAGCATTTT.

The chain employs TRBV5-1 and TRBJ2-7; tentatively, D is TRBD2 (5 bases). The CDR3 is made up of 14 amino acids. Looked up from germline, CDR1 is SGHRS and CDR2 is YFSETQ. V gave up 0 bases and J gave up 0 bases, with 7 bases separating them. The CDR3 sequence is CASSLGGSSYEQYF. CDR3 bases: TGCGCCAGCAGCTTGGGTGGGAGCTCCTACGAGCAGTACTTC.

The rearrangement links TRBV5-1 to TRBJ2-7; 7 nucleotides agree with TRBD1. CDR3 length equals 13 residues. The germline V gene encodes CDR1 SGHRS and CDR2 YFSETQ. Losses at the gene ends were 3 bases for V and 2 bases for J; bases not matched to a gene: 2. DNA of the CDR3: TGCGCCAGCAGCTGGGACAGCACCTACGAGCAGTACTTC. This encodes CASSWDSTYEQYF.

This sequence joins TRBV7-7 and TRBJ2-7, with a possible D match to TRBD1 (7 bases). Germline assignment: CDR1 SSHAT and CDR2 FNYEAQ (reference sequence). CDR3 size: 15 residues. V was pared by 5 bases and J by 6 bases, with 20 bases between. The CDR3 sequence is CASSRGTAPSGEQYF. The CDR3 coding sequence is TGTGCCAGCAGCCGCGGGACAGCCCCCTCGGGCGAGCAGTACTTC.